This TCR beta chain was sequenced for a study of T cell clonality in common variable immunodeficiency. Produced via immunoSEQ multiplex PCR; TCRdb's table is partial and in-frame only. The data list roughly 52,000 clones, none observed once; roughly 3.4% falls to the top ten. This clone was seen a handful of times. The read comes to an end 3 residues before the CDR3 does, leaving the germline J gene to fill in the end. With V trimmed by 0 bases and J by 4 bases, 7 bases remained unmatched. The germline CDR1 and CDR2 sequences are KGHSH and LQKENI. This CDR3 region has 16 residues. The gene calls are TRBV18 and TRBJ2-3; TRBD1 matches 7 bases. This clonotype originated in a person between 18 and 69 years old in good health. Sequenced material: peripheral blood mononuclear cells. The CDR3 is CASSPPTGSRADTQYF. The DNA read from the CDR3 is TGTGCCAGCTCACCACCGACAGGGTCGAGGGCAGATACG.